Listed below are T cell receptor beta chains from one sample, sequenced in a study of blood T cell repertoires in COVID-19. This table comes from immunoSEQ multiplex PCR, and its TCRdb copy is limited to in-frame clones, with some not included. The data show some 200,000 clones, 87% seen once. Sample: PBMCs or T cells enriched from blood (not recorded which). The receptors come from a man aged 25-45 years in a cohort exposed to, infected with or recovered from COVID-19 (not recorded which). CDR3s include the opening cysteine and the closing phenylalanine or tryptophan. The order of the fields is D gene, V gene, J gene, clone size, CDR3 protein, CDR3 DNA. A D gene is named only where the DNA matches it firmly. Where a row states a size, it is once, few, many or the class of an expanded clone; other rows omit it.

TRBD1,TRBV19,TRBJ2-3,NA,CASSSNTGTGGTDTQYF,TGTGCCAGTAGTAGCAACACCGGGACAGGGGGCACAGATACGCAGTATTTT
NA,TRBV7-9,TRBJ2-1,once,CASSLVAGRTRGNEQFF,TGTGCCAGCAGCTTAGTGGCGGGGAGAACGCGGGGCAATGAGCAGTTCTTC
TRBD1,TRBV6-1,TRBJ2-1,NA,CASSVRADRGSGREQFF,TGTGCCAGCAGTGTACGAGCGGACAGGGGGTCAGGTCGGGAGCAGTTCTTC
NA,TRBV3-1/TRBV3-2,TRBJ2-3,few,CASSLSLRARTDTQYF,TGTGCCAGCAGCCTCTCTCTGAGGGCCCGCACAGATACGCAGTATTTT
NA,TRBV5-1,TRBJ2-2,NA,CASSKLQGTGELFF,TGCGCCAGCAGCAAATTGCAGGGCACCGGGGAGCTGTTTTTT
TRBD1,TRBV28,TRBJ1-3,NA,CASSGTGLGNTIYF,TGTGCCAGCAGCGGGACAGGGCTGGGAAACACCATATATTTT
TRBD2,TRBV18,TRBJ2-7,NA,CASSPPSSGSSYEQYF,TGTGCCAGCTCACCACCCTCGAGCGGGAGCTCCTACGAGCAGTACTTC
NA,TRBV12-5,TRBJ2-2,many,CASGFILAPTNTGELFF,TGTGCTAGTGGCTTTATCTTAGCGCCCACGAACACCGGGGAGCTGTTTTTT
NA,TRBV14,TRBJ2-7,NA,CASSQEGQMYEQYF,TGTGCCAGCAGCCAAGAAGGACAGATGTACGAGCAGTACTTC
TRBD1,TRBV19,TRBJ1-5,NA,CASRLDRASNQPQHF,TGTGCCAGTAGACTCGACAGGGCTAGCAATCAGCCCCAGCATTTT
TRBD2,TRBV9,TRBJ2-1,NA,CASSARGGTSGYNEQFF,TGTGCCAGCAGCGCTCGTGGGGGGACTAGCGGCTACAATGAGCAGTTCTTC
NA,TRBV6-5,TRBJ2-7,NA,CASSYQTTYEQYF,TGTGCCAGCAGTTATCAGACTACCTACGAGCAGTACTTC
NA,TRBV5-8,TRBJ2-1,NA,CASSSRGLYNEQFF,TGTGCCAGCAGCTCCAGGGGTCTATACAATGAGCAGTTCTTC
NA,TRBV18,TRBJ2-7,NA,CASSPNTVREQYF,TGTGCCAGCTCACCAAACACGGTGCGGGAGCAGTACTTC
NA,TRBV28,TRBJ2-5,NA,CASSLAGVEETQYF,TGTGCCAGCAGTTTAGCAGGGGTCGAAGAGACCCAGTACTTC
TRBD2,TRBV7-2,TRBJ2-3,NA,CASSLLAGGSTDTQYF,TGTGCCAGCAGCTTGTTAGCGGGGGGGAGCACAGATACGCAGTATTTT
TRBD1,TRBV7-6,TRBJ1-6,once,CASSPGTGENSPLHF,TGTGCCAGCAGCCCGGGGACAGGAGAAAATTCACCCCTCCACTTT
NA,TRBV6-5,TRBJ1-6,NA,CASTGNEVYNSPLHF,TGTGCCAGCACAGGGAATGAGGTCTATAATTCACCCCTCCACTTT
TRBD2,TRBV19,TRBJ2-7,NA,CASSLSGSFDEQYF,TGTGCCAGTAGTCTAAGCGGGAGCTTTGACGAGCAGTACTTC
TRBD2,TRBV5-4,TRBJ2-1,NA,CTSLRQAGGPNEQFF,TGTACCAGCCTCCGACAAGCGGGAGGGCCTAATGAGCAGTTCTTC
TRBD2,TRBV6-5,TRBJ2-1,few,CASSYSFASGTTQFF,TGTGCCAGCAGTTACTCGTTCGCTAGCGGGACGACTCAGTTCTTC
TRBD1,TRBV11-3,TRBJ1-2,NA,CASSYRTGGMYGYTF,TGTGCCAGCAGCTACCGGACAGGGGGAATGTATGGCTACACCTTC
NA,TRBV12-3/TRBV12-4,TRBJ2-5,once,CASSLNYQETQYF,TGTGCCAGCAGTTTGAACTACCAAGAGACCCAGTACTTC
NA,TRBV5-1,TRBJ1-1,NA,CASSFRGGSNTEAFF,TGCGCCAGCAGCTTTCGGGGTGGGTCGAACACTGAAGCTTTCTTT
TRBD2,TRBV27,TRBJ2-3,NA,CASSSPGLGTDTQYF,TGTGCCAGCAGTTCCCCGGGACTAGGCACAGATACGCAGTATTTT
NA,TRBV29-1,TRBJ1-1,NA,CSVEEQVAEAFF,TGCAGCGTTGAGGAACAGGTAGCAGAAGCTTTCTTT
TRBD1,TRBV11-3,TRBJ1-6,once,CASSGTDWNSPLHF,TGTGCCAGCAGCGGGACAGATTGGAATTCACCCCTCCACTTT
NA,TRBV19,TRBJ2-7,NA,CASIITASEIYEQYF,TGTGCCAGTATCATCACCGCTAGCGAAATTTACGAGCAGTACTTC
NA,TRBV5-4,TRBJ2-1,NA,CASSSQKSRGTYNEQFF,TGTGCCAGCAGCTCCCAGAAGTCCCGCGGGACCTACAATGAGCAGTTCTTC
NA,TRBV7-9,TRBJ1-2,NA,CASSFVSGQPPLWGYTF,TGTGCCAGCAGCTTCGTTTCAGGACAGCCCCCTCTTTGGGGCTACACCTTC
TRBD1,TRBV7-9,TRBJ1-2,NA,CASSPQTGINYGYTF,TGTGCCAGCAGCCCACAGACAGGGATTAACTATGGCTACACCTTC
TRBD1,TRBV7-6,TRBJ2-7,NA,CASSYRQGSYEQYF,TGTGCCAGCAGCTACCGACAGGGCTCCTACGAGCAGTACTTC